The entry below gives a single TCR beta chain sequence along with its context. Measured with immunoSEQ multiplex PCR; TCRdb has only the in-frame clones, and not every one. The sample has 540,000 or so clones; 75% to 85% are singletons. This entry comes from a study of shared T cell receptors in the human thymus. With 8 bases clipped from V and 2 bases from J, the junction kept 9 bases outside the gene matches. The germline V gene has CDR1 LNHDA and CDR2 SQIVND (reference sequence). The CDR3 totals 14 residues. These data were likewise used in another study, on human thymus T cells. From that study: Thymus specimens were resections from corrective heart surgery. Within thymic and blood repertoires, V and J gene usage appeared to be biased.

The rearrangement joins TRBV19 to TRBJ2-7; 7 bases fit TRBD1. The specimen sequenced was thymocytes. This TCR was sampled from a boy in the first two years of life with a congenital heart defect. DNA of the CDR3: TGTGCCAGTCGTCCGGGACAGTCAACCTACGAGCAGTACTTC. It specifies CASRPGQSTYEQYF.